A single sample gave rise to the 11 T cell receptor beta chains below, sequenced in a study of blood T cells in healthy people across ages. Together with a sample-barcoded 5' primer, a J-beta primer mix was included in a second PCR lasting roughly 6 to 12 cycles. Each CDR3 protein gets one entry after TCRdb re-called the 5' RACE reads with MiXCR. Among approximately 400,000 distinct CDR3 sequences listed, about half were seen once. The sequencing sample was made of blood. The receptors shown here come from a man aged 55 to 70 in good health.

The CDR3 loop is CASSSPGLAEIYNEQFF. The CDR3 nucleotides read TGTGCCAGCAGTTCCCCTGGACTAGCGGAAATATACAATGAGCAGTTCTTC. This sequence joins TRBV27 and TRBJ2-1; 10 bases line up with TRBD2. V gave up 4 bases and J gave up 4 bases; unmatched junction bases: 10. CDR1 and CDR2 (germline): MNHEY, SMNVEV (reference sequence). This CDR3 has 17 residues.

The V and J genes are TRBV7-2 and TRBJ2-1; 10 nucleotides agree with TRBD2. The germline V gene has CDR1 SGHTA and CDR2 FQGNSA. This CDR3 has 16 residues. V was clipped by 1 base and J by 7 bases; unmatched bases: 7. CDR3 nucleotide sequence: TGTGCCAGCAGCTTAGTCCCAGCGGGGGGGCGGAATGAGCAGTTCTTC. Protein product: CASSLVPAGGRNEQFF. The variable domain in full, completed from reference TRBV7-2 and TRBJ2-1, reads GAGVSQSPSNKVTEKGKDVELRCDPISGHTALYWYRQSLGQGLEFLIYFQGNSAPDKSGLPSDRFSAERTGGSVSTLTIQRTQQEDSAVYLCASSLVPAGGRNEQFFGPGTRLTVL.

V and J are TRBV4-3 and TRBJ2-5, with unresolved D. This CDR3 contains 12 residues. V was cut by 1 base and J by 9 bases, with 9 bases left in between. The V gene's germline CDR1 is LGHNA and CDR2 YSLEER. CDR3 DNA: TGCGCCAGCAGCCAAGGGGTCGGAGCCCAGTACTTC. This translates into CASSQGVGAQYF.

V usage is TRBV11-2 and J usage is TRBJ2-5; perhaps TRBD1 as D (6 bases). Trimming removed 4 bases from V and 4 bases from J, with 16 bases in between. Germline V gives CDR1 SGHAT, CDR2 FQNNGV. The length of the CDR3 is 15 residues. The CDR3 loop reads CASSWGPVGGETQYF. The CDR3 nucleotides are TGTGCCAGCAGCTGGGGGCCAGTAGGAGGAGAGACCCAGTACTTC. The full variable domain, rest sourced from reference TRBV11-2 and TRBJ2-5, is EAGVAQSPRYKIIEKRQSVAFWCNPISGHATLYWYQQILGQGPKLLIQFQNNGVVDDSQLPKDRFSAERLKGVDSTLKIQPAKLEDSAVYLCASSWGPVGGETQYFGPGTRLLVL.

This clonotype was recorded once. The chain couples TRBV27 to TRBJ2-1; 7 bases are a match to TRBD1. The ends lost 8 bases at V and 2 bases at J; junction bases unmatched: 9. CDR3 length equals 15 residues. Germline CDR1 reads MNHEY; CDR2 reads SMNVEV (reference sequence). The CDR3 sequence is CASQRQGDPYNEQFF. DNA of the CDR3: TGTGCCAGCCAGAGACAGGGAGATCCCTACAATGAGCAGTTCTTC.

V is TRBV6-6 and J is TRBJ2-1; the match to TRBD2 covers 15 bases. Germline-derived CDR1 and CDR2 are MNHNY and SVGAGI (reference sequence). V lost 0 bases to trimming and J lost 7 bases; unmatched junction nucleotides: 4. CDR3 length: 17 amino acids. The CDR3 DNA reads as TGTGCCAGCAGTTACTCGGGACTAGCGGGGGGACTTAATGAGCAGTTCTTC. It specifies CASSYSGLAGGLNEQFF.

The CDR3 DNA reads as TGTGCCAGCATTCCGGGACTTTCCTACGAGCAGTACTTC. Translation gives CASIPGLSYEQYF. This rearrangement joins TRBV2 to TRBJ2-7, with D possibly being TRBD2 (6 bases). V dropped 7 bases and J dropped 1 base, with 11 bases sitting between them. The CDR3 loop spans 13 amino acids. Germline V gene sequence: CDR1 SNHLY, CDR2 FYNNEI.

This clonotype has only one observation. The CDR3 DNA reads TGTGCCTGGGATGAAGGAAGGGGACCCGAGCAGTACTTC. Residues: CAWDEGRGPEQYF. The J gene is TRBJ2-7, the V gene TRBV30, with D possibly being TRBD1 or TRBD2 (5 bases each). The CDR3 runs 13 residues. V shed 5 bases and J shed 6 bases, with 17 bases lying between them. Germline-derived CDR1 and CDR2 are GTSNPN and SVGIG (reference sequence).

This clonotype was recorded a few times. V gene TRBV7-2 combines with J gene TRBJ1-5, with 8 nucleotides matching TRBD1. With V trimmed by 2 bases and J by 5 bases, 8 bases remained unmatched. The CDR3 covers 16 residues. In germline, CDR1 is SGHTA, CDR2 FQGNSA. CDR3 residues: CASSLLGTGQDQPQHF. The CDR3, as DNA: TGTGCCAGCAGCTTATTAGGGACAGGTCAGGATCAGCCCCAGCATTTT.

This clonotype was detected ten times or more. The chain employs TRBV2 and TRBJ2-1; no firm D call. This CDR3 has 15 amino acids. From germline, CDR1 is SNHLY and CDR2 FYNNEI. With 1 base removed from V and 0 bases from J, the gap between germline ends came to 7 bases. CDR3 residues: CASSEVTSSYNEQFF. In DNA form, the CDR3 reads TGTGCCAGCAGTGAAGTGACGAGCTCCTACAATGAGCAGTTCTTC. Looking up the rest from reference TRBV2 and TRBJ2-1 gives the full variable domain: EPEVTQTPSHQVTQMGQEVILRCVPISNHLYFYWYRQILGQKVEFLVSFYNNEISEKSEIFDDQFSVERPDGSNFTLKIRSTKLEDSAMYFCASSEVTSSYNEQFFGPGTRLTVL.

This clonotype was counted ten times or more. This chain joins TRBV5-6 and TRBJ2-5; D call uncertain. The CDR3 contains 13 residues. Germline CDR1 and CDR2: SGHDT and YYEEEE. The ends were cut back, 3 bases at V and 3 bases at J, with 9 bases in the middle. The CDR3 DNA follows: TGTGCCAGCAGCTCCGGACCCGAAGAGACCCAGTACTTC. Its translation is CASSSGPEETQYF.